This TCR beta chain is drawn from a study of cytomegalovirus exposure and HLA in healthy donors (TCRdb year 2017). A note on the overall study: An earlier analysis of 550 to 700 of the donors reported about 250 Gb of sequence data and 120 million or so unique TCR beta sequences from 150 million to 200 million T cells. An early release covering around 630 HLA-typed donors comprised about 320 gigabases of sequencing data and approximately 80 million unique TCR sequences. Among the roughly 390 genotyped donors, around 81% belonged to the genetic ancestry cluster associated with self-reported Caucasian donors. The study aimed to test whether cataloging public T cell receptors could reveal signatures of past pathogen exposure. The T cell repertoires of 666 subjects were profiled by immunosequencing and related to cytomegalovirus serostatus. A separate validation cohort of 100 to 150 different subjects was used in addition to the roughly 620-subject first cohort. The study combined high-throughput TCR immunosequencing, statistical association of individual TCRs with disease status, and machine learning to predict cytomegalovirus infection status. A later analysis re-analyzed previously published TCR beta repertoires from about 730 donors and added high-resolution HLA genotyping to study TCR occurrence patterns. In the later analysis, no new phenotypic data were used to find candidate immune exposures; instead, reliance was placed on TCR beta sequences and their occurrence across donors. To decide whether each TCR beta V gene segment behaved as functional or pseudogenic, an earlier analysis of some 600 of the donors relied on high-throughput TCR beta sequencing. Alongside the repertoire data, information on donor age, sex, ethnicity and CMV serostatus was compiled. A later genetic analysis took genome-wide SNP genotypes for about 55% of the 666 donors and used that subset as a discovery cohort. All discovery cohort repertoires had been generated using a single sequencing platform. HLA typing included class I and class II loci at four-digit resolution. Typing coverage differed by locus: A, B, C, DRB1 and DQB1 were typed in about 620-640 donors, DQA1 in 522, DPA1 in some 610, and DPB1 in 400 to 490. Four or five DR-DQ haplotypes were handled as single units for association and clustering because linkage in the cohort was strong. Across some 400 genotyped donors of the cohort, an average of approximately 200,000 unique TCR beta nucleotide sequences per donor were sequenced, and roughly a sixth of those sequences were non-productive. Summary of the overall study and its limitations: A few of the identified cytomegalovirus-associated TCR beta chains were confirmed in vitro to be specific for cytomegalovirus antigens. In a later analysis, several top co-occurrence clusters were reported to appear linked to parvovirus B19, influenza, CMV and Epstein-Barr virus. In a later analysis, HLA-associated TCR beta chains were found to be more clonally expanded and to have lower generation probabilities than equally common non-associated chains. In both the original and validation cohorts, the classifier was reported to diagnose cytomegalovirus status with high specificity and sensitivity. Because some donors lacked HLA typing at each locus, the association tests relied only on the typed subset. A later genetic analysis associated a missense DCLRE1C variant with V-gene and J-gene trimming of TCR beta chains, and an independent cohort replicated the association. Immune exposure information for the cohort was limited to CMV serostatus. Some IMGT-functional V segments, including TRBV6-2 and TRBV6-3, could not be told apart with the 87-base-pair reads, so those segments were excluded. In an earlier analysis of 450 to 750 of the donors, most TCR beta V segments appeared in productive rearrangements about 87% or about 30% of the time, broadly matching IMGT annotations. In a later analysis, TCR association rates were found to vary across HLA loci, with the most associated TCRs seen for DRB1 alleles and the fewest for HLA-C alleles. While some public TCRs were present in many individuals, most TCR sequences turned up only very rarely across donors. Roughly uniform sequencing depth across donors was assumed in presence/absence analyses, although this assumption may not hold. The sequencing pipeline was judged likely to have produced a cluster of highly shared sequence variants as a technical artifact. In a later genetic analysis, fewer N-insertions in productive TCRs were reported among donors in an Asian-associated ancestry cluster than the approximately 670-donor mean. Linkage disequilibrium might explain the correlated functional status among segregating V segments, but an unknown experimental factor could not be excluded. This cohort had only TCR beta chains sequenced, and the lack of alpha or paired-chain data limited which features could be detected. According to a later analysis, most CMV-associated TCR beta chains appeared to be HLA-restricted, and the HLA associations seemed to be driven largely by CMV exposure. The earlier analysis of 450 to 700 of the donors excluded 15 to 20 rarely observed V segments, including chromosome 9 orphons, because counts were too low. Specific HLA alleles were associated with 15,000 to 20,000 TCR beta sequences at a false discovery rate of 0.05 in a later analysis. A further reported finding was that TCR beta sequences accurately predicted the HLA-A and HLA-B alleles for most subjects in the first cohort. Assigning TCR associations to individual alleles was difficult when HLA alleles, especially DR and DQ, strongly co-occurred. A total of about 180 TCR beta chains were listed by the study as associated with cytomegalovirus. It was suggested by the authors that the approach could potentially be generalized to other disease states and immunological phenotypes.

The cohort comprised some 700 healthy bone marrow donors. At the time of sampling, all cohort members were nominally healthy, though unrecorded immune exposures were likely present. The donor was CMV seronegative and was included in the group of about 400 seronegative cohort members. Each donor provided a peripheral blood sample, and peripheral blood mononuclear cells were used for TCR beta sequencing. The Qiagen DNeasy Blood Extraction Kit was used to extract genomic DNA from the blood cell samples. V sheds 5 bases and J sheds 4 bases, leaving 14 bases between their ends. The CDR1 and CDR2 encoded by the germline V gene are MDHEN and SYDVKM. The CDR3 sequence holds 15 residues, the cysteine and phenylalanine included. Only CDR3 DNA is held: 45 bases, read in frame from base 1. To prepare the library, the immunoSEQ multiplex PCR assay was applied. A mixture of 60 forward primers for TCR Vbeta segments and 13 reverse primers for TCR Jbeta segments was used in the multiplex PCR. The CDR3 region of rearranged TCR beta genes was amplified from genomic DNA by a multiplex PCR assay. On the Illumina HiSeq System, the amplified TCR beta libraries were sequenced as 87-base-pair reads. The paper's processing steps were these. A later analysis counted some 80 million unique TCR beta chains across the approximately 700 repertoires, and 9 million to 14 million of these chains were shared by at least two donors. To remove PCR and sequencing errors, raw reads were error-corrected and collapsed into unique sequences using a nearest-neighbor algorithm that merged closely related sequences. V, D and J gene segments were assigned by aligning CDR3 sequences to IMGT reference sequences. Each retained sequence needed at least a six-nucleotide match to both a V gene segment and a J gene segment. Rearrangements were classified as productive when the CDR3 lacked stop codons and remained in frame with V and J, and all other rearrangements were classified as non-productive. Following IMGT convention, CDR3 was defined as the stretch from the second conserved V-encoded cysteine to the conserved J-encoded phenylalanine. Sequences without an unambiguous match to a single V gene segment were excluded from the earlier analysis of several hundred of the donors. An earlier analysis of 450 to 650 of the donors called V segments functional above 56.7% productive rearrangements and segregating when the between-donor standard deviation exceeded 5%. A statistical classification framework was built to diagnose cytomegalovirus status from the catalog of TCR beta chain sequences. A later analysis assigned V and J genes by comparing TCR nucleotide sequences with IMGT/GENE-DB human TR gene sequences. A later analysis assigned CDR3 sequences and most-parsimonious VDJ recombination scenarios with the TCRdist pipeline. In a later analysis, each TCR beta chain was defined by its CDR3 amino acid sequence together with its V-gene family, and reads without a unique V-gene family were excluded. In a later analysis, approximately 590 highly shared, low-generation-probability nucleotide sequences were removed to address suspected cross-contamination and a sequencing artifact. In a later analysis, a clonal expansion index for each public chain was calculated from normalized within-repertoire ranks of inferred template counts. In a later analysis, generation probabilities were computed with a VDJ recombination model fitted to out-of-frame rearrangements, and the resulting probabilities were checked against IGoR. In a later analysis, hypergeometric tests were used to score TCR-TCR, TCR-HLA and TCR-CMV co-occurrence, with a repertoire-size bias correction applied to TCR pairs. False discovery rates were estimated in a later analysis by permuting HLA or CMV assignments 20 times. In a later analysis, co-occurring TCRs were grouped using DBSCAN, with TCRdist sequence similarity added in when clustering inside HLA-allele-positive subsets. Repertoires with fewer than 30,000 or more than 120,000 public chains, plus five repertoires with anomalous nucleotide sharing, were excluded from co-occurrence clustering. The source is immuneACCESS, and TCRdb retained only in-frame sequences with V and J called. Part of the clones is not carried over; for the studies checked, unresolved V genes explain less than half of this, and the remainder is unexplained. V and J calls and clone size come straight from that table; D and trimming were deduced from the DNA. Recorded for this sample are some 200,000 clones; roughly 80% of them occurred a single time. The top ten constitute less than 2% of the sample.

Details on this clone: No cognate antigen has been identified for it. Base qualities were left out, and no much larger clone turns up one base away.

This TCR was sampled from a man aged 50-60 years in good health and CMV-seronegative. This chain joins TRBV28 to TRBJ1-4; the D gene lacks a confident call. Material for sequencing was PBMCs. The CDR3 corresponds to CASSAPTAGNEKLFF. The nucleotides read TGTGCCAGCAGTGCCCCCACAGCGGGTAATGAAAAACTGTTTTTT.